This record looks at one T cell receptor beta chain sequence and its context. Its recognized antigen is unknown. Per-nucleotide qualities are absent, and no much larger clonotype sits a single base away. Library creation used the immunoSEQ multiplex PCR assay. Turning to the authors' computational methods: To diagnose cytomegalovirus status from the catalog of TCR beta chain sequences, a statistical classification framework was built. TCRdb retrieved this table from immuneACCESS and kept in-frame rearrangements only. Not all clones are present; in checked studies, unresolved V genes account for under half, and no reason is known for the remainder. V and J calls and clone size come straight from that table; D and trimming were deduced from the DNA. The sample has 130,000 or so clones on record, 89% of them singletons. Clones ranked in the top ten supply roughly 1.2% of the sample. The donors belonged to the validation cohort of about 120 subjects, which was separate from the roughly 680-subject first cohort.

The record originates from a study of cytomegalovirus exposure and HLA in healthy donors (dated by TCRdb to 2015 to 2018). For context, the study as a whole: A later analysis indicated that the 90 to 150 validation repertoires were generated on the platform also employed for the approximately 700 repertoires of the first cohort. The study was designed to test whether signatures of past pathogen exposure could be identified by cataloging public T cell receptors. Along with the approximately 700-subject first cohort, a separate validation cohort of approximately 110 different subjects was used. To predict cytomegalovirus infection status, the study combined high-throughput TCR immunosequencing, statistical association of individual TCRs with disease status, and machine learning.

The germline ends are 13 bases apart after V is trimmed by 1 base and J by 4 bases. From its cysteine to its phenylalanine, the CDR3 spans 15 amino acids. The read is trimmed to its CDR3 DNA, 45 bases read in frame from base 1. In the germline V gene, CDR1 corresponds to SGHRS and CDR2 to YFSETQ. Study-wide conclusions, independent of this receptor: The study listed 150 to 200 TCR beta chains as associated with cytomegalovirus. The authors suggested that the approach could potentially be generalized to other disease states and immunological phenotypes. The classifier was reported to diagnose cytomegalovirus status with high specificity and sensitivity in both the original and validation cohorts. A later analysis lacked HLA typing for the validation cohort, so it scored co-occurrence in that cohort across all 120 repertoires. Across donors, most TCR sequences were observed very rarely, whereas some public TCRs were present in many individuals. A few of the identified cytomegalovirus-associated TCR beta chains were confirmed in vitro to be specific for cytomegalovirus antigens. Subsequent analysis determined that TCRs grouped into clusters in the first cohort also showed a tendency toward co-occurrence across the 90 to 150 validation repertoires, and about 94% of cluster scores exceeded 0.

Sequenced sample: PBMCs. The V and J segments used are TRBV5-1 and TRBJ2-3; a tentative D match to TRBD2 spans 6 bases. The receptor's source is a woman younger than 35 in good health and CMV-seronegative. The CDR3 sequence is CASSLFSPGADTQYF. The DNA is as follows: TGCGCCAGCAGCTTGTTCTCCCCGGGGGCAGATACGCAGTATTTT. With the rest looked up from the reference TRBV5-1 and TRBJ2-3 genes rather than sequenced, the full variable domain is KAGVTQTPRYLIKTRGQQVTLSCSPISGHRSVSWYQQTPGQGLQFLFEYFSETQRNKGNFPGRFSGRQFSNSRSEMNVSTLELGDSALYLCASSLFSPGADTQYFGPGTRLTVL.